This entry is about one T cell receptor beta chain. TCRdb processed the 5' RACE reads anew with MiXCR; each CDR3 protein has one entry. The sample has 300,000 to 350,000 distinct CDR3 sequences; approximately 12% are singletons. This specimen belongs to a study of T-cell memory formation after mild COVID-19. J was trimmed by 2 bases and V by 1 base; bases with no gene match: 4. CDR3 length: 15 residues. The germline CDR1 and CDR2 sequences are LNHNV and YYDKDF (reference sequence). The receptor was derived from a man aged 18 to 30 who had mild COVID-19 (a few samples of this study predate the infection). Cell type and time point are not known. This chain joins TRBV15 and TRBJ2-7; TRBD2 matches at 8 bases. Sample: PBMCs or a T cell subset sorted from them (not recorded which). This CDR3 reads CATSRGAGDTYEQYF. The DNA for the CDR3 is TGTGCCACCAGCAGAGGAGCGGGAGATACCTACGAGCAGTACTTC. The whole variable domain, filled in from reference TRBV15 and TRBJ2-7, reads DAMVIQNPRYQVTQFGKPVTLSCSQTLNHNVMYWYQQKSSQAPKLLFHYYDKDFNNEADTPDNFQSRRPNTSFCFLDIRSPGLGDTAMYLCATSRGAGDTYEQYFGPGTRLTVT.